This is a list of T cell receptor beta chains from one sample in a study of T cell responses to AZD1222 COVID-19 vaccine. Using immunoSEQ multiplex PCR, the repertoire was profiled, and TCRdb retains in-frame clones only, with some absent. Here the sample spans about 130,000 clones, about nine tenths being singletons. The sequencing here drew on peripheral blood, taken on day 0 of AZD1222 vaccination. These receptors were collected from an adult in good health. Both conserved end residues are trimmed from each CDR3.

V: TRBV9; CDR3: ASSVGTGGATNTGELF
V: TRBV28; CDR3: ASSHTRVGLRRGPLH
V: TRBV29-1; CDR3: SARQGPGLEQY
V: TRBV6-5; CDR3: ASSRQGLDSPLH
V: TRBV27; CDR3: ASSPLLLWDRDYEQY
V: TRBV5-4; CDR3: ASTNTGQAGYT
V: TRBV12-3/TRBV12-4; CDR3: ASRSTGHYGYT
V: TRBV28; CDR3: ASSSGQGGTEAF
V: TRBV6-6; CDR3: ASSYPVGGTEAF
V: TRBV2; CDR3: ASSEYSQPQH
V: TRBV5-4; CDR3: ASRDSSSYEQY
V: TRBV5-4; CDR3: ASSWGSTSTDTQY
V: TRBV19; CDR3: ASSKQVGTEAF
V: TRBV5-1; CDR3: ASSPGGSYNSPLH
V: TRBV30; CDR3: AWSVPGHLNQPQH
V: TRBV5-1; CDR3: ASSLTGKSSYEQY
V: TRBV3-1/TRBV3-2; CDR3: ASSQGHQNTEAF
V: TRBV27; CDR3: ASSLEVNTEAF
V: TRBV5-1; CDR3: ASSLDGRETQY
V: TRBV20-1; CDR3: SARDTEAF
V: TRBV12-3/TRBV12-4; CDR3: ASRFGIMVQY
V: TRBV5-6; CDR3: ASSRKTGGYYQPQH
V: TRBV7-7; CDR3: ASSLGTSGANEQF
V: TRBV27; CDR3: ASSPGTGGLYGYT
V: TRBV9; CDR3: ASSVGVDFQFSPLH
V: TRBV6-5; CDR3: ASRETGRNNYGYT
V: TRBV7-9; CDR3: ASSLAHGALSYEQY
V: TRBV25-1; CDR3: ASSPSPGTRNSYEQY
V: TRBV28; CDR3: ASHFTGTVEAF
V: TRBV19; CDR3: ASSIEGFLLAKNIQY
V: TRBV9; CDR3: ASSRGAYVDYTMGGYT
V: TRBV28; CDR3: ASSLGGVRQPQH
V: TRBV19; CDR3: ASSILGRGGYGYT
V: TRBV5-6; CDR3: ASSLVREEETQY
V: TRBV18; CDR3: ASSPRQGAQETQY
V: TRBV28; CDR3: ASSPGTGDREQY
V: TRBV24-1; CDR3: ATSDLNRGSGYT
V: TRBV7-2; CDR3: ASSLHRPDTQY
V: TRBV5-1; CDR3: ASSSGRNTDTQY
V: TRBV19; CDR3: ASSPAPQVNTEAF
V: TRBV5-1; CDR3: ASSAGGTATYEQY
V: TRBV13; CDR3: ASSLDGRGSDSPLH
V: TRBV19; CDR3: ASSTRTGPPYEQY
V: TRBV11-2; CDR3: ASSLGMGAIRNEKLF
V: TRBV5-5; CDR3: ASSSPGNSVTGELF
V: TRBV6-5; CDR3: ASSFRDRGNYGYT
V: TRBV9; CDR3: ASSVGVGGGLGYT
V: TRBV5-8; CDR3: ASSFNRDSPLH
V: TRBV6-5; CDR3: AICVALAKNIQY
V: TRBV5-6; CDR3: ASSLGRTPGHEQY
V: TRBV5-1; CDR3: ASSSGSEALETQY
V: TRBV28; CDR3: ASSSSLEQY
V: TRBV10-3; CDR3: AISLREGNTEAF
V: TRBV5-1; CDR3: ASSSRGPGANVLT